These 21 T cell receptor beta chains were all obtained from the same sample, sequenced in a study of breast tumors, draining lymph nodes, adjacent tissues. TCRdb re-analysed the multiplex PCR reads in MiXCR, keeping a single row per CDR3 protein. The sample lists about 110,000 distinct CDR3 sequences; under 40% were seen once. The lymph nodes were axillary draining lymph nodes from breast cancer patients. The sequenced sample was axillary lymph node tissue. The receptors were gathered from a female donor with breast cancer. Some clones in this sample may be carry-over from other donors' samples.

This clonotype has only one observation. The chain links TRBV9 to TRBJ2-3, with a weak D call TRBD1 (5 bases). Trimming took off 1 base at V and 2 bases at J, with 14 bases between the two ends. The CDR3 is made up of 16 amino acids. Germline V lookup: CDR1 SGDLS, CDR2 YYNGEE. CDR3 DNA sequence: TGTGCCAGCAGCGTAACCCAGGGTGGTATCACAGATACGCAGTATTTT. It encodes CASSVTQGGITDTQYF.

This clonotype was detected many times. The chain links TRBV12-3 or TRBV12-4 to TRBJ2-7; 7 nucleotides align to TRBD1. With 5 bases clipped from V and 3 bases from J, the junction kept 16 bases outside the gene matches. The CDR3 loop spans 17 amino acids. CDR3 sequence: CASSTPVRPGQNYEQYF. In DNA form, the CDR3 reads TGTGCCAGCAGTACCCCCGTCCGACCGGGACAGAACTACGAGCAGTACTTC.

CDR3 sequence: CSVVTATETQYF. DNA of the CDR3: TGCAGCGTTGTGACCGCCACAGAGACCCAGTACTTC. The chain is built from TRBV29-1 and TRBJ2-5; D is unresolved. The CDR3 spans 12 residues. The germline CDR1 and CDR2 sequences are SQVTM and ANQGSEA. The V gene lost 4 bases and the J gene lost 4 bases, with 10 bases spanning the gap.

The CDR3 protein is CASSLKGTEAFF. CDR3 in DNA: TGTGCCAGCAGCTTAAAGGGGACTGAAGCTTTCTTT. This chain joins TRBV7-4 and TRBJ1-1; D might be TRBD1 (5 bases). The CDR3 is 12 amino acids. From germline, CDR1 is SGHVT and CDR2 SQSDAQ. V was pared by 2 bases and J by 5 bases, with 6 bases between.

V is TRBV29-1 and J is TRBJ2-6; TRBD2 matches 9 bases. The CDR3 sequence is 15 residues long. From germline, CDR1 is SQVTM and CDR2 ANQGSEA. V trimming: 6 bases; J trimming: 13 bases; junction bases outside the gene matches: 16. The CDR3 reads CSVPELREGYNVLTF. The CDR3, as DNA: TGCAGCGTCCCCGAGTTGCGGGAGGGCTACAATGTCCTGACTTTC. The full variable domain, rest sourced from reference TRBV29-1 and TRBJ2-6, is SAVISQKPSRDICQRGTSLTIQCQVDSQVTMMFWYRQQPGQSLTLIATANQGSEATYESGFVIDKFPISRPNLTFSTLTVSNMSPEDSSIYLCSVPELREGYNVLTFGAGSRLTVL.

This sequence joins TRBV11-3 and TRBJ2-5; the D gene is possibly TRBD2 (5 bases). Trimming removed 5 bases from V and 3 bases from J, with 16 bases in between. This CDR3 spans 15 amino acids. Germline lookup yields CDR1 SGHNT and CDR2 YENEEA. DNA for the CDR3: TGTGCCAGCAGCCCATTGGACTCCTCGGAAGAGACCCAGTACTTC. Translating gives CASSPLDSSEETQYF.

This clonotype was detected many times. The rearrangement uses TRBV7-2 and TRBJ2-5; TRBD2 might be the D (5 bases). This CDR3 region has 13 residues. V was cut by 2 bases and J by 2 bases, with 6 bases left in between. Germline loops: CDR1 SGHTA, CDR2 FQGNSA. The CDR3, as DNA: TGTGCCAGCAGCTTACGAGGGCAAGAGACCCAGTACTTC. Translating it yields CASSLRGQETQYF.

This clonotype was recorded many times. The chain recombines TRBV19 with TRBJ2-1; TRBD2 matches at 8 bases. CDR1 and CDR2 (germline): LNHDA, SQIVND (reference sequence). With 5 bases clipped from V and 4 bases from J, the junction kept 13 bases outside the gene matches. The CDR3 extends over 17 amino acids. Here the CDR3 reads CASSQGRVGRGYNEQFF. The CDR3 DNA is TGTGCCAGTAGTCAAGGTCGGGTCGGGAGGGGGTACAATGAGCAGTTCTTC.

In this sample, this clonotype turned up many times. This chain links TRBV11-3 with TRBJ2-1; 7 nucleotides align to TRBD1. Germline V CDR1 and CDR2: SGHNT, YENEEA. The CDR3 is 14 residues long. The ends lost 1 base at V and 5 bases at J; junction bases unmatched: 2. This chain's CDR3 is CASSLGGTDNEQFF. In nucleotides, the CDR3 is TGTGCCAGCAGCTTAGGGGGGACAGACAATGAGCAGTTCTTC.

This clonotype has a count of ten or more. The gene calls are TRBV20-1 and TRBJ1-6, with D perhaps matching TRBD1 (6 bases). CDR1 and CDR2 from the germline V gene are DFQATT and SNEGSKA (reference sequence). This CDR3 region has 14 residues. The germline V and J ends were trimmed by 5 bases and 6 bases, with 14 bases remaining between them. The CDR3 sequence is CSAVGPGANSPLHF. The CDR3 DNA reads as TGCAGTGCTGTGGGTCCAGGGGCTAATTCACCCCTCCACTTT.

This clonotype came up many times. The rearrangement links TRBV3-1 to TRBJ1-6, with D perhaps matching TRBD1 (6 bases). There are 17 residues in the CDR3. Germline CDR1 is LGHDT and CDR2 is YNNKEL (reference sequence). Trimming took 5 bases from V and 3 from J, leaving 17 bases between them. The CDR3 region has the DNA TGTGCCAGCAGCTCCACAGGGAAGATCAGCTATAATTCACCCCTCCACTTT. Its protein is CASSSTGKISYNSPLHF. The complete variable domain, with remaining parts taken from reference TRBV3-1 and TRBJ1-6, reads DTAVSQTPKYLVTQMGNDKSIKCEQNLGHDTMYWYKQDSKKFLKIMFSYNNKELIINETVPNRFSPKSPDKAHLNLHINSLELGDSAVYFCASSSTGKISYNSPLHFGNGTRLTVT.

This chain links TRBV7-3 with TRBJ2-6; 8 nucleotides agree with TRBD1. Germline lookup yields CDR1 SGHTA and CDR2 FQGTGA. The J segment lost 3 bases and the V segment lost 5 bases, leaving 12 bases of the junction unmatched. The CDR3 is made up of 18 amino acids. In DNA, the CDR3 is TGTGCCAGCAGCAAACCCCCGACAGGGGTTGGTGGGGCCAACGTCCTGACTTTC. Translating it yields CASSKPPTGVGGANVLTF.

This clonotype was recorded many times. With a much larger clone just one base away, this may be a read error. The rearrangement joins TRBV20-1 to TRBJ2-7, with TRBD1 matching over 8 bases. CDR1 and CDR2 from the germline V gene are DFQATT and SNEGSKA (reference sequence). This CDR3 has 14 amino acids. CDR3 in amino acids: CSAMGQEGSSEQYF. The CDR3 DNA is TGCAGTGCAATGGGACAGGAGGGATCCTCCGAGCAGTACTTC.

To note about this clonotype: A much bigger clone sits one base away, suggesting this may be a read error. This chain joins TRBV9 and TRBJ2-5; tentative D call: TRBD1 (6 bases). CDR1 is SGDLS, CDR2 YYNGEE, per germline. This CDR3 has 16 amino acids. The CDR3 sequence: CASSVEGWGPQETQCF. CDR3 nucleotides: TGTGCCAGCAGCGTTGAGGGTTGGGGGCCCCAAGAGACCCAGTGCTTC. The whole variable domain, remainder taken from reference TRBV9 and TRBJ2-5, is DSGVTQTPKHLITATGQRVTLRCSPRSGDLSVYWYQQSLDQGLQFLIQYYNGEERAKGNILERFSAQQFPDLHSELNLSSLELGDSALYFCASSVEGWGPQETQCFGPGTRLLVL.

Regarding this clonotype: One end of the junction fails to match germline, which may point to a read error. The chain couples TRBV5-1 to TRBJ2-3, with D perhaps TRBD1 or TRBD2 (6 bases each). In germline, CDR1 is SGHRS, CDR2 YFSETQ. The length of the CDR3 is 14 residues. CDR3 loop: CASASGGFTDTQYF. Written as DNA, the CDR3 is TGCGCCAGCGCCTCCGGGGGCTTCACAGACACGCAGTATTTT. Filled out from reference TRBV5-1 and TRBJ2-3, the complete variable domain reads KAGVTQTPRYLIKTRGQQVTLSCSPISGHRSVSWYQQTPGQGLQFLFEYFSETQRNKGNFPGRFSGRQFSNSRSEMNVSTLELGDSALYLCASASGGFTDTQYFGPGTRLTVL.

This clonotype was detected many times. The rearrangement uses TRBV11-3 and TRBJ2-3; no definite D call. Trimming shortened V by 5 bases and J by 4 bases, and 10 bases separated the two germline ends. The V gene's germline CDR1 is SGHNT and CDR2 YENEEA. The CDR3 runs to 13 residues. The CDR3 DNA sequence: TGTGCCAGCAGCCCCCGCCCCTCAGATACGCAGTATTTT. The encoded protein is CASSPRPSDTQYF. The full variable domain, with the rest looked up from reference TRBV11-3 and TRBJ2-3, is EAGVVQSPRYKIIEKKQPVAFWCNPISGHNTLYWYLQNLGQGPELLIRYENEEAVDDSQLPKDRFSAERLKGVDSTLKIQPAELGDSAVYLCASSPRPSDTQYFGPGTRLTVL.

In its sample, this clonotype was seen many times. The chain is built from TRBV29-1 and TRBJ2-6; D could derive from TRBD1 or TRBD2 (6 bases each). The CDR3 is 16 amino acids. The V gene lost 7 bases and the J gene lost 4 bases, with 20 bases spanning the gap. CDR1 is SQVTM and CDR2 is ANQGSEA in the germline V gene. The CDR3 DNA follows: TGCAGCGCTTGGGACACCGGGGGCTTCGGGGCCAACGTCCTGACTTTC. This codes for CSAWDTGGFGANVLTF.

The chain combines TRBV7-2 with TRBJ2-2, with 7 bases matching TRBD2. Trimming removed 5 bases from V and 7 bases from J; junction bases left unmatched: 7. The CDR3 runs 14 residues. Germline CDR1 is SGHTA and CDR2 is FQGNSA. CDR3 sequence: CASSGTGRDGELFF. CDR3 nucleotide sequence: TGTGCCAGCAGCGGGACGGGGAGGGACGGGGAGCTGTTTTTT.

This rearrangement joins TRBV5-6 to TRBJ2-7; D might be TRBD1 (6 bases). The CDR3 has 19 residues. Between the trimmed V and J ends, which lost 0 bases and 2 bases, there was a span of 24 bases. The V gene's germline CDR1 is SGHDT and CDR2 YYEEEE. The CDR3 spells CASSLGRQDHRGHTYEQYF. The CDR3 DNA follows: TGTGCCAGCAGCTTGGGTCGCCAAGATCATAGGGGACACACCTACGAGCAGTACTTC.

Details on this clonotype: It is likely a read error, because the conserved phenylalanine at the end of the CDR3 is missing. This chain connects TRBV7-2 to TRBJ2-3; 8 bases fit TRBD2. There are 17 residues in the CDR3. Germline V gene data show CDR1 as SGHTA and CDR2 as FQGNSA. The CDR3 DNA is TGTGCCAGCAGCTTAGTTTGGCGGGGGGCACTCACAGATCCGCAGTATCTT. It encodes CASSLVWRGALTDPQYL.

The chain links TRBV7-6 to TRBJ2-3, with D possibly TRBD2 on 6 matching bases. This CDR3 is built from 17 residues. The V end was cut by 2 bases, the J end by 3 bases, with 18 bases between. Germline V lookup: CDR1 SGHVS, CDR2 FNYEAQ. The CDR3 sequence: CASSLQASAIGTDTQYF. The CDR3, as DNA: TGTGCCAGCAGCTTACAGGCTAGCGCGATTGGTACAGATACGCAGTATTTT.